This TCR beta chain was captured by sequencing in a study of cytomegalovirus exposure and HLA in healthy donors. The study's findings and limits: The only immune exposure information that was available was CMV serostatus.

This PCR relied on a set of 60 Vbeta primers and 13 Jbeta primers. Produced via immunoSEQ multiplex PCR; TCRdb's table is partial and in-frame only. The profile shows 110,000 to 150,000 clones, 80% of them singletons. CDR3 length: 14 residues. Germline values: CDR1 MNHEY, CDR2 SMNVEV (reference sequence). V lost 6 bases and J lost 4, with 10 bases in between. As concerns this clone: What it binds is not known.

This TCR was sampled from a male donor in good health and CMV-seronegative. This chain joins TRBV27 and TRBJ2-6; the D is unclear. The sample consisted of PBMCs. CDR3: CASSWAGGANVLTF. In DNA, the CDR3 is TGTGCCAGCAGCTGGGCAGGCGGGGCCAACGTCCTGACTTTC.